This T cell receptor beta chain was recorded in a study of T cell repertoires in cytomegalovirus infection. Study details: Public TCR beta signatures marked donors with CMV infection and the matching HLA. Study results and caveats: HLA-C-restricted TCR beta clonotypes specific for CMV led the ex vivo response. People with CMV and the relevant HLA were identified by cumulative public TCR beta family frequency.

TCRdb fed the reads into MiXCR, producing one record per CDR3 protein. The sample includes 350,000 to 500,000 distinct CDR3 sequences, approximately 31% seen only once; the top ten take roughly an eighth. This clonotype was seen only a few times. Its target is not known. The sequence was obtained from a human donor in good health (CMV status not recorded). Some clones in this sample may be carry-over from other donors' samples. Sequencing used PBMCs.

The CDR3 here is CASSPFRGQGALGYTF. For the CDR3, the DNA is TGTGCCAGCAGCCCTTTCAGGGGGCAGGGGGCGCTTGGCTACACCTTC. V is TRBV5-4 and J is TRBJ1-2; 8 nucleotides align to TRBD1. The CDR3 covers 16 residues. Germline V gives CDR1 SGHNT, CDR2 YYREEE (reference sequence). V was clipped by 4 bases and J by 7 bases; unmatched bases: 15. Using reference TRBV5-4 and TRBJ1-2 for the parts outside the CDR3, the full variable domain is ETGVTQSPTHLIKTRGQQVTLRCSSQSGHNTVSWYQQALGQGPQFIFQYYREEENGRGNFPPRFSGLQFPNYSSELNVNALELDDSALYLCASSPFRGQGALGYTFGSGTRLTVV.